The 18 T cell receptor beta chains below all came from one sample that was sequenced in a study of shared clonotypes between healthy human individuals. TCRdb's copy holds only in-frame clones and misses some; the assay was immunoSEQ multiplex PCR. Of about 1.1 million clones listed, 70% to 80% are singletons. The sample taken for sequencing was memory CD4+ T cells from PBMCs. Subset denoted: CD45RA-negative fraction. These receptors were collected from a man aged 18 to 29 in good health. Some clones in this sample may be carry-over from other donors' samples.

This chain connects TRBV30 to TRBJ2-2; 12 bases map to TRBD1. V lost 5 bases and J lost 3; bases outside the gene matches: 4. Germline CDR1 and CDR2: GTSNPN and SVGIG (reference sequence). CDR3 length equals 15 residues. The CDR3 sequence is CAWHGTGGHTGELFF. For the CDR3, the DNA is TGTGCCTGGCATGGGACAGGGGGCCACACCGGGGAGCTGTTTTTT.

This clone has only a few counts. The V call is TRBV19, the J call TRBJ2-2; D is uncertain. The germline CDR1 and CDR2 sequences are LNHDA and SQIVND (reference sequence). The CDR3 length is 14 residues. V lost 6 bases and J 0 bases, leaving 8 bases between the germline ends. The CDR3 loop reads CASRAKTNTGELFF. In nucleotides, the CDR3 is TGTGCCAGTAGGGCAAAAACGAACACCGGGGAGCTGTTTTTT.

This sequence joins TRBV7-9 and TRBJ2-7, with 13 bases aligning to TRBD2. CDR1 and CDR2 from the germline V gene are SEHNR and FQNEAQ (reference sequence). This CDR3 is built from 16 residues. J gave up 1 base and V 5 bases, and 5 bases lay outside the gene matches. CDR3 in DNA: TGTGCCAGCAGCCGGGGACTAGCGGGACAATCCTACGAGCAGTACTTC. Its protein product is CASSRGLAGQSYEQYF.

Many counts were recorded for this clone. V gene TRBV7-2 combines with J gene TRBJ2-4; D possibly corresponds to TRBD2 (5 bases). The germline V and J ends were trimmed by 5 bases and 0 bases, with 23 bases remaining between them. The length of the CDR3 is 19 residues. Germline V gene lookup returns CDR1 SGHTA and CDR2 FQGNSA. The CDR3 DNA follows: TGTGCCAGCAGCCCCCGTGAACGCGGGCGGTCGTTAGCCAAAAACATTCAGTACTTC. Its protein product is CASSPRERGRSLAKNIQYF.

The rearrangement joins TRBV2 to TRBJ2-5, with 7 bases aligning to TRBD2. This CDR3 is 14 amino acids long. Germline assignment: CDR1 SNHLY and CDR2 FYNNEI. V gave up 6 bases and J gave up 2 bases; unmatched junction bases: 6. The CDR3 is CASRSTSPQETQYF. The CDR3 DNA sequence: TGTGCCAGCAGGTCGACTAGCCCGCAAGAGACCCAGTACTTC.

The rearrangement joins TRBV6-1 to TRBJ2-3; either TRBD1 or TRBD2 may supply D (5 bases each). CDR1 and CDR2 (germline): MNHNS, SASEGT. The germline V and J ends were trimmed by 2 bases and 1 base, with 25 bases remaining between them. This CDR3 contains 20 residues. Here the CDR3 DNA reads TGTGCCAGCAGTGAAAGAGGCGTCAGGGCCAGCGGCCTAGGCACAGATACGCAGTATTTT. Translating it yields CASSERGVRASGLGTDTQYF.

This clone was seen once. The genes are TRBV6-6 and TRBJ2-1; 12 nucleotides line up with TRBD2. V shed 6 bases and J 6 bases; nucleotides not matched to a gene: 6. This CDR3 contains 15 residues. Germline lookup yields CDR1 MNHNY and CDR2 SVGAGI (reference sequence). CDR3 DNA sequence: TGTGCCAGCAGGCTCGGACTAGCGGGATCCAATGAGCAGTTCTTC. Protein product: CASRLGLAGSNEQFF.

The gene calls are TRBV11-2 and TRBJ1-2; D not certain. The CDR3 is 13 residues long. CDR1 SGHAT and CDR2 FQNNGV come from the germline V gene. V lost 0 bases and J 5 bases, leaving 7 bases between the germline ends. CDR3 in amino acids: CASSLDRVYGYTF. In DNA, the CDR3 is TGTGCCAGCAGCTTAGACAGAGTTTATGGCTACACCTTC.

The count of this clone is one. This chain joins TRBV7-8 and TRBJ2-4, with TRBD1 identical over 8 bases. J was trimmed by 8 bases and V by 5 bases; bases with no gene match: 8. The CDR3 totals 14 residues. The germline CDR1 and CDR2 sequences are SGHVS and FQNEAQ. The CDR3: CASSQSPDRDIQYF. The CDR3 DNA is TGTGCCAGCAGCCAATCACCGGACAGGGACATTCAGTACTTC.

The chain employs TRBV5-4 and TRBJ2-1; D tentatively fits TRBD1 or TRBD2 (5 bases each). CDR1 and CDR2 from the germline V gene are SGHNT and YYREEE (reference sequence). This CDR3 region has 15 residues. Trimming removed 4 bases from V and 2 bases from J, with 13 bases in between. CDR3 bases: TGTGCCAGCAGCCTCGGGGACCGAGCCTACAATGAGCAGTTCTTC. It encodes CASSLGDRAYNEQFF.

The J gene is TRBJ1-3, the V gene TRBV18; D remains ambiguous. CDR3 length: 17 amino acids. Germline-derived CDR1 and CDR2 are KGHSH and LQKENI. Trimming pared 2 bases from V and 1 base from J, leaving 15 bases between. CDR3 nucleotides: TGTGCCAGCTCACCAAACGTTTTTGGAGGTTCTGGAAACACCATATATTTT. It translates to CASSPNVFGGSGNTIYF.

This sequence joins TRBV2 and TRBJ2-1; D remains ambiguous. Germline-derived CDR1 and CDR2 are SNHLY and FYNNEI. CDR3 size: 14 residues. Trimming cost V 4 bases and J 6 bases, with 13 bases left between them. CDR3 in DNA: TGTGCCAGCAGTGTTGGTAGCAGAGGCAATGAGCAGTTCTTC. Its translation: CASSVGSRGNEQFF.

The J gene is TRBJ2-7, the V gene TRBV7-9; D assignment may be TRBD1 or TRBD2 (5 bases each). Germline-derived CDR1 and CDR2 are SEHNR and FQNEAQ (reference sequence). V lost 8 bases to trimming and J lost 5 bases, with 16 bases between them. The CDR3 has 13 amino acids. The CDR3 bases are TGTGCCAGCCACGGGGACCGGGGCCACGAGCAGTACTTC. It translates to CASHGDRGHEQYF.

The rearrangement joins TRBV7-2 to TRBJ1-2; 8 nucleotides agree with TRBD1. The CDR3 is 14 residues long. V was clipped by 5 bases and J by 5 bases; unmatched bases: 7. Per the germline V gene, CDR1 is SGHTA and CDR2 is FQGNSA. CDR3 DNA sequence: TGTGCCAGCAGCCCGGGCAGGGGGCGATATGGCTACACCTTC. The encoded protein is CASSPGRGRYGYTF.

The chain combines TRBV5-4 with TRBJ2-2, with 12 bases aligning to TRBD2. This CDR3 has 14 residues. The trim removed 6 bases at V and 5 bases at J, leaving 2 bases unmatched. The germline gives CDR1 SGHNT, CDR2 YYREEE (reference sequence). The CDR3 DNA is TGTGCCAGCACACTAGCGGGAGGAACCGGGGAGCTGTTTTTT. Its protein is CASTLAGGTGELFF.

This sequence joins TRBV19 and TRBJ2-2; 8 nucleotides align to TRBD1. Unmatched junction bases numbered 5, after V lost 5 bases and J lost 6 bases. Per germline, CDR1 LNHDA and CDR2 SQIVND (reference sequence). This CDR3 has 14 residues. CDR3: CASSLRTGPGELFF. The CDR3 nucleotides read TGTGCCAGTAGTCTTAGGACAGGGCCCGGGGAGCTGTTTTTT. The full variable domain, rest sourced from reference TRBV19 and TRBJ2-2, is DGGITQSPKYLFRKEGQNVTLSCEQNLNHDAMYWYRQDPGQGLRLIYYSQIVNDFQKGDIAEGYSVSREKKESFPLTVTSAQKNPTAFYLCASSLRTGPGELFFGEGSRLTVL.

The chain carries TRBV7-2 and TRBJ2-1, with a weak D call TRBD1 (6 bases). V shed 6 bases and J shed 1 base, with 13 bases lying between them. Looked up from germline, CDR1 is SGHTA and CDR2 is FQGNSA. This CDR3 comprises 15 residues. CDR3 sequence (DNA): TGTGCCAGCAGGCCTCCGGGACAATCCTACAATGAGCAGTTCTTC. Translated, it gives CASRPPGQSYNEQFF.

CDR3 in amino acids: CASSLLAGGITDTQYF. CDR3 nucleotide sequence: TGTGCCAGCAGCTTGCTAGCGGGAGGTATTACAGATACGCAGTATTTT. The rearrangement uses TRBV11-1 and TRBJ2-3; TRBD2 matches 11 bases. With 3 bases clipped from V and 3 bases from J, the junction kept 5 bases outside the gene matches. The CDR3 spans 16 residues. Germline V gene lookup returns CDR1 SGHAT and CDR2 FQDESV (reference sequence).